The 27 T cell receptor beta chains reported below all come from one sample, sequenced in a study of response to subunit inactivated influenza vaccine (dated by TCRdb to the late 2010s). Libraries were prepared through RT-PCR. Sequencing took place on an Illumina HiSeq 2500. TCRdb reprocessed the public reads (quality trimming at Q25 with fastp, clone calling with MiXCR) and kept in-frame beta chains. All rows with the same CDR3 protein become a single entry with the most common DNA and genes. Recorded for this sample are about 700,000 distinct CDR3 sequences; approximately 15% of them occurred a single time. Less than 7% of the sample is in the top ten clones. The sequenced sample was PBMCs from blood, obtained 14 days before vaccination. These receptor sequences come from a man between 50 and 59 years old who received an inactivated influenza vaccine. Donor details come from another sample of the same person, matched by shared clones.

This clonotype occurred many times. The chain uses TRBV12-3 or TRBV12-4 and TRBJ1-6; TRBD1 matches 8 bases. The ends lost 5 bases at V and 7 bases at J; junction bases unmatched: 4. The CDR3 runs to 14 residues. In DNA, the CDR3 is TGTGCCAGCAGTACTGACAGGGGAAATTCACCCCTCCACTTT. Its translation: CASSTDRGNSPLHF.

In its sample, this clonotype was seen a few times. V gene TRBV20-1 combines with J gene TRBJ1-1; a possible D gene is TRBD1 (5 bases). Trimming removed 7 bases from V and 0 bases from J, with 12 bases in between. Germline V gives CDR1 DFQATT, CDR2 SNEGSKA (reference sequence). This CDR3 is built from 13 residues. CDR3 DNA sequence: TGCAGTGGGGGGTCGGGGTTGAACACTGAAGCTTTCTTT. Translating gives CSGGSGLNTEAFF.

Only a few counts were recorded for this clonotype. The chain is built from TRBV10-3 and TRBJ1-5, with TRBD1 as a possible D gene (6 bases). Trimming left V 3 bases short and J 6 bases short, with 9 bases between. The germline gives CDR1 ENHRY, CDR2 SYGVKD. The CDR3 covers 13 residues. The CDR3 protein is CAISEGGGQPQHF. The CDR3 DNA is TGTGCCATCAGTGAAGGGGGTGGTCAGCCCCAGCATTTT.

This clonotype was counted many times. In nucleotides, the CDR3 is TGTGCCAGCAATCCCGACGGAGGGGCCAAAAACATTCAGTACTTC. Amino acid sequence: CASNPDGGAKNIQYF. This rearrangement joins TRBV12-3 or TRBV12-4 to TRBJ2-4, with TRBD2 as a possible D gene (6 bases). CDR3 length: 15 residues. The germline V and J ends were trimmed by 7 bases and 1 base, with 14 bases remaining between them.

The chain recombines TRBV3-1 with TRBJ2-3; TRBD2 might be the D (5 bases). CDR3 length: 18 residues. The germline gives CDR1 LGHDT, CDR2 YNNKEL (reference sequence). For the CDR3, the DNA is TGTACCTTCTGTTTTTTGGGCCCGAGGGCTGACGGCACAGATACGCAGTATTTT. Amino acid sequence: CTFCFLGPRADGTDTQYF.

There are a few counts of this clonotype. In nucleotides, the CDR3 is TGCAGTGGGGAGGATAGGTTATTGGGTGGCTACACCTTC. Amino acid sequence: CSGEDRLLGGYTF. This chain links TRBV20-1 with TRBJ1-2, with D uncertain. The CDR3 length is 13 residues. Trimming took off 7 bases at V and 7 bases at J, with 19 bases between the two ends. Germline-derived CDR1 and CDR2 are DFQATT and SNEGSKA (reference sequence).

The table lists this clonotype with a count of one. Compared with germline, one end of the junction differs, possibly owing to a read error. The chain links TRBV20-1 to TRBJ2-7; 14 bases line up with TRBD2. Germline values: CDR1 DFQATT, CDR2 SNEGSKA (reference sequence). The CDR3 sequence is 16 residues long. The CDR3 DNA reads TGCTGTGCTAGGGGGACTAGCGGGAGAGAATCCTACGAGCAGTACTTC. Encoded protein: CCARGTSGRESYEQYF.

This clonotype was picked up a small number of times. The chain uses TRBV30 and TRBJ2-1; D is ambiguous. There are 17 residues in the CDR3. V lost 3 bases and J lost 3, with 21 bases in between. From germline, CDR1 is GTSNPN and CDR2 SVGIG (reference sequence). CDR3: CAWSGERTFKGYNEQFF. CDR3 sequence (DNA): TGTGCCTGGAGCGGAGAAAGGACCTTCAAGGGCTACAATGAGCAGTTCTTC.

This clonotype was counted a few times. The chain joins TRBV27 to TRBJ2-6; weak D call: TRBD2 (5 bases). Germline-derived CDR1 and CDR2 are MNHEY and SMNVEV (reference sequence). The CDR3 has 17 residues. The germline V and J ends were trimmed by 1 base and 0 bases, with 10 bases remaining between them. The CDR3 sequence is CASSLFAGVSGANVLTF. The CDR3 DNA is TGTGCCAGCAGTTTATTCGCCGGGGTCTCTGGGGCCAACGTCCTGACTTTC.

The gene calls are TRBV4-3 and TRBJ2-3; TRBD2 agrees at 7 bases. This CDR3 has 18 amino acids. V lost 0 bases to trimming and J lost 0 bases; unmatched junction nucleotides: 9. Germline CDR1 and CDR2: LGHNA and YSLEER. CDR3 nucleotides: TGCGCCAGCAGCCAAGATGGGGTCAGCGGGACTAGCACAGATACGCAGTATTTT. It is translated as CASSQDGVSGTSTDTQYF.

The V and J genes are TRBV7-6 and TRBJ1-5; D unresolved. The CDR3 spans 16 residues. Trimming pared 0 bases from V and 6 bases from J, leaving 15 bases between. Germline CDR1 and CDR2: SGHVS and FNYEAQ. CDR3 DNA sequence: TGTGCCAGCAGCTTAGCAGGGAATCGTGGGTCTCAGCCCCAGCATTTT. Amino acid sequence: CASSLAGNRGSQPQHF.

The J gene is TRBJ2-1, the V gene TRBV2; D is perhaps TRBD1 (5 bases). Trimming cost V 7 bases and J 5 bases, with 9 bases left between them. The CDR3 totals 12 residues. Per the germline V gene, CDR1 is SNHLY and CDR2 is FYNNEI. The CDR3 spells CASKKQDNEQFF. CDR3 bases: TGTGCCAGCAAGAAACAGGACAATGAGCAGTTCTTC.

This chain connects TRBV2 to TRBJ2-1; 11 bases agree with TRBD2. Losses at the gene ends were 9 bases for V and 9 bases for J; bases not matched to a gene: 7. CDR3 length equals 13 residues. The germline CDR1 and CDR2 sequences are SNHLY and FYNNEI. The chain's CDR3 is CARGGTSGGEQFF. Here the CDR3 DNA reads TGTGCCAGGGGCGGGACTAGCGGCGGTGAGCAGTTCTTC.

This clonotype was picked up a small number of times. The chain links TRBV20-1 to TRBJ1-2; possible D gene TRBD1, 5 bases. The CDR3 contains 14 residues. Trimming cost V 0 bases and J 6 bases, with 14 bases left between them. Germline CDR1 reads DFQATT; CDR2 reads SNEGSKA (reference sequence). The CDR3 loop is CSARDQEGPHGYTF. The DNA for the CDR3 is TGCAGTGCTAGAGATCAGGAGGGGCCCCATGGCTACACCTTC.

This clonotype was detected only a few times. The chain combines TRBV7-2 with TRBJ2-5; 10 bases match TRBD2. The V and J ends lost 5 bases and 4 bases, in that order; junction bases with no gene match: 4. The germline CDR1 and CDR2 sequences are SGHTA and FQGNSA. The CDR3 length is 14 residues. The DNA for the CDR3 is TGTGCCAGCAGCAATCTAGCGGGAGCAGAGACCCAGTACTTC. It codes for CASSNLAGAETQYF.

The rearrangement links TRBV20-1 to TRBJ2-3, with D possibly being TRBD1 or TRBD2 (5 bases each). The CDR3 totals 13 residues. In germline, CDR1 is DFQATT, CDR2 SNEGSKA (reference sequence). Trimming left V 3 bases short and J 6 bases short, with 13 bases between. The CDR3 DNA sequence: TGCAGTGCTAGGTTGGGGACCAAGGATACGCAGTATTTT. It yields the protein CSARLGTKDTQYF.

In this sample, this clonotype turned up a few times. The CDR3 reads CASSWTGGSYNEQFF. The CDR3 DNA follows: TGTGCCAGCAGTTGGACAGGGGGCTCCTACAATGAGCAGTTCTTC. The genes are TRBV7-2 and TRBJ2-1; 10 nucleotides match TRBD1. J was trimmed by 0 bases and V by 6 bases; bases with no gene match: 2. CDR1 and CDR2 from the germline V gene are SGHTA and FQGNSA. CDR3 length: 15 amino acids.

The chain couples TRBV12-3 or TRBV12-4 to TRBJ2-1; a weak D match, TRBD2 (5 bases). Trimming stripped 4 bases from V and 0 bases from J, with 10 bases between. The CDR3 length is 15 residues. This chain's CDR3 is CASSSAVRSYNEQFF. The CDR3 bases are TGTGCCAGCAGTTCAGCGGTCCGCTCCTACAATGAGCAGTTCTTC.

This clonotype has at least ten counts. This chain joins TRBV24-1 and TRBJ2-2, with D perhaps matching TRBD1 (6 bases). With 10 bases removed from V and 2 bases from J, the gap between germline ends came to 10 bases. CDR1 is KGHDR, CDR2 SFDVKD, per germline. The CDR3 runs to 13 residues. The CDR3 loop reads CATRDTNTGELFF. The CDR3 DNA follows: TGTGCCACAAGGGACACCAACACCGGGGAGCTGTTTTTT.

This clonotype was observed at least ten times. The chain links TRBV5-1 to TRBJ1-2; D perhaps matches TRBD1 (6 bases). This CDR3 is built from 16 residues. V dropped 4 bases and J dropped 3 bases, with 19 bases sitting between them. Germline CDR1 reads SGHRS; CDR2 reads YFSETQ. The CDR3: CASSPGTASGDYGYTF. The CDR3 DNA is TGCGCCAGCAGCCCCGGGACCGCCTCAGGGGACTATGGCTACACCTTC.

In its sample, this clonotype was seen many times. The rearrangement joins TRBV7-2 to TRBJ2-7; 7 bases line up with TRBD1. Germline CDR1 is SGHTA and CDR2 is FQGNSA. V lost 1 base to trimming and J lost 6 bases; unmatched junction nucleotides: 3. The CDR3 is made up of 13 amino acids. CDR3 amino acids: CASSLGSGGEQYF. DNA for the CDR3: TGTGCCAGCAGCTTAGGGTCAGGGGGCGAGCAGTACTTC.

The table lists this clonotype with many counts. The V and J genes are TRBV3-1 and TRBJ2-3; the match to TRBD1 covers 7 bases. J was trimmed by 5 bases and V by 5 bases; bases with no gene match: 7. Germline V gene lookup returns CDR1 LGHDT and CDR2 YNNKEL (reference sequence). CDR3 length: 14 amino acids. DNA for the CDR3: TGTGCCAGCAGCACGCCCCACAGGGGAGATACGCAGTATTTT. Its translation is CASSTPHRGDTQYF.

This clonotype was seen more than once but under ten times. The chain carries TRBV2 and TRBJ2-3; D remains unclear. The germline V gene has CDR1 SNHLY and CDR2 FYNNEI. The CDR3 is 13 amino acids. Trimming pared 1 base from V and 3 bases from J, leaving 5 bases between. The CDR3 here is CASSEVLTDTQYF. Written as DNA, the CDR3 is TGTGCCAGCAGTGAAGTCTTAACAGATACGCAGTATTTT.

Remarks on this clonotype: A read error may be the cause here, since a much bigger clone is one base away. The J gene is TRBJ1-1, the V gene TRBV7-2; D perhaps matches TRBD1 (6 bases). The CDR3 is 14 residues long. Germline lookup yields CDR1 SGHTA and CDR2 FQGNSA. The V end was cut by 5 bases, the J end by 5 bases, with 15 bases between. The CDR3 DNA sequence: TGTGCCAGCAGCAACAGGGCGGGGGGGACTGAAGCTTTCTTT. It encodes CASSNRAGGTEAFF.

This clonotype was seen a few times. This chain uses TRBV7-6 with TRBJ2-1, with 11 positions matching TRBD1. In germline, CDR1 is SGHVS, CDR2 FNYEAQ. The CDR3 runs to 16 residues. V lost 3 bases, J lost 0 bases, and 1 base stayed unmatched. CDR3 region: CASSLGTGGSYNEQFF. The DNA for the CDR3 is TGTGCCAGCAGCTTGGGGACAGGGGGCTCCTACAATGAGCAGTTCTTC.

This chain connects TRBV6-2 or TRBV6-3 to TRBJ1-5; 8 nucleotides agree with TRBD1. In germline, CDR1 is MNHEY, CDR2 SVGEGT. V lost 1 base to trimming and J lost 4 bases; unmatched junction nucleotides: 6. This CDR3 is built from 16 residues. The CDR3 is CASSYFRTGSNQPQHF. The CDR3 region has the DNA TGTGCCAGCAGTTACTTCCGGACAGGGAGTAATCAGCCCCAGCATTTT.

This clonotype has just a few counts. The chain uses TRBV5-1 and TRBJ2-3; 10 bases fit TRBD2. The ends lost 7 bases at V and 3 bases at J; junction bases unmatched: 11. Germline values: CDR1 SGHRS, CDR2 YFSETQ. The CDR3 contains 16 residues. Here the CDR3 reads CASSLSGRGMTDTQYF. Here the CDR3 DNA reads TGCGCCAGCTCCCTCAGCGGGAGGGGCATGACAGATACGCAGTATTTT.